The rows below give T cell receptor beta chains drawn from one sample of a study of blood T cell repertoires in COVID-19. Assay: immunoSEQ multiplex PCR; the TCRdb copy retains only in-frame clones and omits some. The sample holds 60,000 to 80,000 clones, 86% seen once. The sequencing sample was made of peripheral blood. These receptors were obtained from a woman older than 75 with acute or convalescent COVID-19. The CDR3 runs from the conserved cysteine through the conserved F or W. D genes are given only for firm matches.

V gene	J gene	D gene	CDR3 DNA	CDR3 protein
TRBV5-1	TRBJ1-1	.	TGCGCCAGCAGCTTGGTTTTACCATCGGTCGAAGCTTTCTTT	CASSLVLPSVEAFF
TRBV7-9	TRBJ2-7	TRBD2	TGTGCCAGCAGCTTCCTAGCGGGACCGGTCTCCTACGAGCAGTACTTC	CASSFLAGPVSYEQYF
TRBV9	TRBJ1-4	TRBD1	TGTGCCAGCAGCCCGACAGGGGGAAGCGAAAAACTGTTTTTT	CASSPTGGSEKLFF
TRBV29-1	TRBJ1-4	TRBD1	TGCAGCGTCCTAACCCGGACAGGGCTGGGGGGAAAACTGTTTTTT	CSVLTRTGLGGKLFF
TRBV3-1/TRBV3-2	TRBJ1-2	.	TGTGCCAGCAGCCAAGGCTCAGGGCCCCGCCCCTATGGCTACACCTTC	CASSQGSGPRPYGYTF
TRBV11-3	TRBJ2-1	TRBD2	TGTGCCAGCAGCAAGCTAGCGGGACAATACAATGAGCAGTTCTTC	CASSKLAGQYNEQFF
TRBV28	TRBJ1-5	.	TGTGCCAGCAGTTACTCAGGGGCCGGCGTTCAGCCCCAGCATTTT	CASSYSGAGVQPQHF
TRBV30	TRBJ1-4	.	TGTGCCTGGAGGGGAGTCGGTAATGAAAAACTGTTTTTT	CAWRGVGNEKLFF
TRBV19	TRBJ2-3	.	TGTGCCAGTAGTATAGGTGGAGCAGAAGATACGCAGTATTTT	CASSIGGAEDTQYF
TRBV18	TRBJ1-5	.	TGTGCCAGCTCACCGACAGATCGCAATCAGCCCCAGCATTTT	CASSPTDRNQPQHF
TRBV7-9	TRBJ1-2	.	TGTGCCAGCACCCCAGATCGAGGGCTTAGAAGAGAGAGCCTTAACTATGGCTACACCTTC	CASTPDRGLRRESLNYGYTF
TRBV28	TRBJ2-7	.	TGTGCCAGCCAGGCGGGACAGATGGTAAACGAGCAGTACTTC	CASQAGQMVNEQYF
TRBV3-1/TRBV3-2	TRBJ1-3	.	TGTGCCAGCAGCCCGAGTGTGTCTGGAAACACCATATATTTT	CASSPSVSGNTIYF
TRBV21-1	TRBJ2-5	.	TGTGCCAGCAGCAAGAGGTGTCAAGAGACCCAGTACTTC	CASSKRCQETQYF
TRBV7-2	TRBJ2-2	TRBD2	TGTGCCAGCAGCTTAATGGGACTAGTATCCGGGGAGCTGTTTTTT	CASSLMGLVSGELFF
TRBV7-9	TRBJ2-7	TRBD1	TGTGCCAGCAGCCCAGGGGGACGGGGATACTACGAGCAGTACTTC	CASSPGGRGYYEQYF
TRBV7-3	TRBJ1-1	TRBD1	TGTGCCAGCAGCCAAGGACAGGTAGCTGAAGCTTTCTTT	CASSQGQVAEAFF
TRBV5-1	TRBJ1-4	TRBD1	TGCGCCAGCAGCTACACCGGGACAGGGCACGAAAAACTGTTTTTT	CASSYTGTGHEKLFF
TRBV7-2	TRBJ1-4	.	TGTGCCTCGTCTCGAGGGCAGTCTAATGAAAAACTGTTTTTT	CASSRGQSNEKLFF